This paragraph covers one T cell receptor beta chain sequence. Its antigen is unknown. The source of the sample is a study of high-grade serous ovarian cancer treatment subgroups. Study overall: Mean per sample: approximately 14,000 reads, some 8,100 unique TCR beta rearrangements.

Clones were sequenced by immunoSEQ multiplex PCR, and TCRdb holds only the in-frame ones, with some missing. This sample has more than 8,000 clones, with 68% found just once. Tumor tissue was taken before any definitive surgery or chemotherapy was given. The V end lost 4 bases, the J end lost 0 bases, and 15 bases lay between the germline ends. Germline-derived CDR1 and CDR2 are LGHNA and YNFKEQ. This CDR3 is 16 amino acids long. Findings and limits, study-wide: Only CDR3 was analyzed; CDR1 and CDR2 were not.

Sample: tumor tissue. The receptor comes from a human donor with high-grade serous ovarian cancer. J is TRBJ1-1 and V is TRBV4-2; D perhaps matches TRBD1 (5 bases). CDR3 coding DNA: TGTGCCAGCAGCCTGCAGGGTTTTGGTATGAACACTGAAGCTTTCTTT. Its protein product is CASSLQGFGMNTEAFF.